The T cell receptor (beta chain) described here comes from a study of blood T cell repertoires in COVID-19. Background on the study: The cDNA or gDNA used as material had been derived from T cells, B-cell-depleted T cells, or PBMCs.

In the authors' methods: Quantification of nucleated cells was approximated via reference gene primer amplification. TCRdb's copy holds only in-frame clones and misses some; the assay was immunoSEQ multiplex PCR. The V and J calls and clone size are taken from that table; D and trimming were inferred from the DNA. This sample has 60,000 to 70,000 clones; 75% to 85% occur once, and the top ten carry 23%. Germline assignment: CDR1 SGHTA and CDR2 FQGNSA. The CDR3 has 16 residues. V trimming: 6 bases; J trimming: 8 bases; junction bases outside the gene matches: 13. The chain has TRBV7-2 and TRBJ1-6, with 7 bases matching TRBD1. The sequenced material came from peripheral blood. This clonotype was obtained from a man in his fifties with acute or convalescent COVID-19. The CDR3 region is CASSLDGYRGDSPLHF. The CDR3 DNA follows: TGTGCCAGCAGTCTCGACGGGTACAGGGGAGATTCACCCCTCCACTTT.